Following are 14 T cell receptor beta chains from one sample sequenced in a study of blood T cell repertoires in COVID-19. Assay used: immunoSEQ multiplex PCR; TCRdb lists only in-frame clones, some missing. The sample includes about 370,000 clones, more than 70% of them seen just once. Specimen: peripheral blood. Source of these receptors: a woman aged 30 to 39 with COVID-19, enrolled during active disease.

J is TRBJ1-6 and V is TRBV9; D may be TRBD1 (6 bases). CDR1 and CDR2 from the germline V gene are SGDLS and YYNGEE. The V and J ends lost 0 bases and 9 bases respectively, with 10 bases between them. The CDR3 has 14 residues. The CDR3 region has the DNA TGTGCCAGCAGCGTAGAACCAGGGGTTTCACCCCTCCACTTT. Translated: CASSVEPGVSPLHF.

J is TRBJ1-6 and V is TRBV28, with TRBD1 as a possible D gene (5 bases). CDR1 and CDR2 (germline): MDHEN, SYDVKM. The V end lost 2 bases, the J end lost 13 bases, and 15 bases lay between the germline ends. The CDR3 extends over 14 amino acids. Here the CDR3 reads CASSLGGHLNPLHF. The CDR3 region has the DNA TGTGCCAGCAGTTTAGGTGGACACCTGAATCCCCTCCACTTT.

V gene TRBV6-2 or TRBV6-3 combines with J gene TRBJ2-5, with 10 nucleotides matching TRBD1. This CDR3 has 21 amino acids. Looked up from germline, CDR1 is MNHEY and CDR2 is SVGEGT. The ends lost 2 bases at V and 3 bases at J; junction bases unmatched: 21. In DNA, the CDR3 is TGTGCCAGCAGTTACCCCCCGGGCACCTACTCCAGACAGGGGGCGAAAGAGACCCAGTACTTC. Encoded protein: CASSYPPGTYSRQGAKETQYF.

This chain joins TRBV6-6 and TRBJ1-4; no definite D call. This CDR3 contains 13 residues. Germline CDR1 is MNHNY and CDR2 is SVGAGI (reference sequence). The V end lost 9 bases, the J end lost 5 bases, and 13 bases lay between the germline ends. Written as DNA, the CDR3 is TGTGCCAGTCTACGGAGTTCCAATGAAAAACTGTTTTTT. The encoded protein is CASLRSSNEKLFF.

The rearrangement links TRBV5-4 to TRBJ2-6; D remains unclear. The CDR3 runs 16 residues. Germline V gene lookup returns CDR1 SGHNT and CDR2 YYREEE (reference sequence). Trimming took 0 bases from V and 0 from J, leaving 7 bases between them. The CDR3 nucleotides read TGTGCCAGCAGCTTGGAATTCGGCTCTGGGGCCAACGTCCTGACTTTC. Translating it yields CASSLEFGSGANVLTF.

V gene TRBV2 combines with J gene TRBJ2-7; 9 positions match TRBD2. This CDR3 region has 15 residues. Losses at the gene ends were 3 bases for V and 2 bases for J; bases not matched to a gene: 5. Germline V gene lookup returns CDR1 SNHLY and CDR2 FYNNEI. CDR3 sequence: CASSEGAGGAYEQYF. In DNA form, the CDR3 reads TGTGCCAGCAGTGAGGGAGCGGGAGGTGCCTACGAGCAGTACTTC.

The chain is built from TRBV18 and TRBJ1-2, with 8 positions matching TRBD1. Germline V gene data show CDR1 as KGHSH and CDR2 as LQKENI. The CDR3 loop spans 15 amino acids. Losses at the gene ends were 0 bases for V and 8 bases for J; bases not matched to a gene: 8. The CDR3 here is CASSPPSGGLEGYTF. CDR3 bases: TGTGCCAGCTCACCACCCTCAGGGGGCTTAGAGGGCTACACCTTC. Variable domain in full (rest from reference TRBV18 and TRBJ1-2): NAGVMQNPRHLVRRRGQEARLRCSPMKGHSHVYWYRQLPEEGLKFMVYLQKENIIDESGMPKERFSAEFPKEGPSILRIQQVVRGDSAAYFCASSPPSGGLEGYTFGSGTRLTVV.

V and J are TRBV9 and TRBJ2-2; 10 bases match TRBD1. V shed 4 bases and J 5 bases; nucleotides not matched to a gene: 8. The CDR3 has 16 residues. The germline V gene has CDR1 SGDLS and CDR2 YYNGEE. The CDR3 bases are TGTGCCAGCAGCACTCGGACAGGGGGTGGGACCGGGGAGCTGTTTTTT. Amino acid sequence: CASSTRTGGGTGELFF.

J is TRBJ1-1 and V is TRBV9; tentatively, D is TRBD1 (5 bases). The CDR3 contains 13 residues. The V end lost 2 bases, the J end lost 7 bases, and 12 bases lay between the germline ends. Germline CDR1 is SGDLS and CDR2 is YYNGEE. The CDR3 sequence: CASSVSVGGEAFF. The CDR3 bases are TGTGCCAGCAGCGTTTCCGTGGGGGGTGAAGCTTTCTTT.

This chain connects TRBV12-3 or TRBV12-4 to TRBJ2-7; D may be TRBD2 (5 bases). There are 13 residues in the CDR3. The germline V and J ends were trimmed by 6 bases and 0 bases, with 9 bases remaining between them. CDR3 in amino acids: CASRRAASYEQYF. In nucleotides, the CDR3 is TGTGCCAGCAGGAGGGCAGCCTCCTACGAGCAGTACTTC.

The rearrangement joins TRBV12-3 or TRBV12-4 to TRBJ2-2; no definite D call. The CDR3 has 13 residues. V was pared by 3 bases and J by 7 bases, with 9 bases between. Here the CDR3 reads CASSFTVGGELFF. Written as DNA, the CDR3 is TGTGCCAGCAGTTTTACGGTTGGCGGGGAGCTGTTTTTT.

V usage is TRBV28 and J usage is TRBJ2-7, with 9 bases that match TRBD1. J lost 2 bases, V lost 4 bases, and 9 bases had no gene match. The V gene's germline CDR1 is MDHEN and CDR2 SYDVKM. The CDR3 extends over 16 amino acids. The DNA of the CDR3 is TGTGCCAGCAGTTCCTCCGGGACAGGGTCCCCCTACGAGCAGTACTTC. It codes for CASSSSGTGSPYEQYF.

The rearrangement uses TRBV11-2 and TRBJ1-2; 7 bases fit TRBD1. J gave up 4 bases and V 6 bases, and 8 bases lay outside the gene matches. This CDR3 is 14 amino acids long. Germline loops: CDR1 SGHAT, CDR2 FQNNGV. This CDR3 reads CASRHPGTVYGYTF. The CDR3 DNA is TGTGCCAGCAGGCACCCCGGGACAGTCTATGGCTACACCTTC.

The chain combines TRBV18 with TRBJ2-5; D may be TRBD2 (6 bases). Trimming shortened V by 3 bases and J by 4 bases, and 18 bases separated the two germline ends. The CDR3 sequence is 16 residues long. CDR1 is KGHSH, CDR2 LQKENI, per germline. The CDR3 DNA sequence: TGTGCCAGCTCACCCTACGGGACTCTCGGGCGAGAGACCCAGTACTTC. Encoded protein: CASSPYGTLGRETQYF.